The present TCR beta chain was sequenced within a study of T-cell memory formation after mild COVID-19. V was pared by 4 bases and J by 5 bases, with 9 bases of the junction left unmatched. This CDR3 spans 16 amino acids. The germline V gene has CDR1 SEHNR and CDR2 FQNEAQ (reference sequence). 5'RACE primed from the constant segment yielded TCR alpha and TCR beta cDNA libraries bearing sample barcodes and UMIs. In TCRdb, the 5' RACE reads were re-called with MiXCR into one record per CDR3 protein. Of 550,000 to 700,000 distinct CDR3 sequences listed, 18% were seen once; the top ten hold 12%. Study-level findings and limits: Later expanders leaned CD4+, whereas clones that contracted between day 15 and 85 were balanced CD4/CD8. Several responding clones turned up in pre-infection memory, indicating that cross-reactive memory may have taken part.

In the case of this clonotype: Its antigen is undetermined.

Sequences were obtained from PBMCs or a T cell subset sorted from them (not recorded which). The sequence derives from an adult woman who had mild COVID-19 (a few samples of this study predate the infection). Cell type and time point are not known. The J gene is TRBJ2-7, the V gene TRBV7-9; 12 nucleotides line up with TRBD2. CDR3 in amino acids: CASSSRLAGVSNEQYF. The CDR3 coding sequence is TGTGCCAGCAGCTCCCGACTAGCGGGAGTCAGCAACGAGCAGTACTTC.